These 10 T cell receptor beta chains were all obtained from the same sample, sequenced in a study of blood T cell repertoires in COVID-19. Profiling relied on immunoSEQ multiplex PCR, and the TCRdb table lists in-frame clones only, not all of them. The table has about 310,000 clones, 90% seen once. Sequencing was done on a sample of PBMCs or T cells enriched from blood (not recorded which). Every receptor here comes from a woman younger than 30 with acute COVID-19.

The V call is TRBV28, the J call TRBJ1-4; 8 bases match TRBD1. V shed 1 base, J shed 2 bases, and the junction held 3 bases outside the gene matches. This CDR3 spans 16 amino acids. From germline, CDR1 is MDHEN and CDR2 SYDVKM. CDR3 in amino acids: CASSLFQGATNEKLFF. In nucleotides, the CDR3 is TGTGCCAGCAGTTTATTCCAGGGGGCTACTAATGAAAAACTGTTTTTT.

This clone was found a few times. The V gene is TRBV6-5, the J gene TRBJ2-1; 9 nucleotides match TRBD2. The germline V gene encodes CDR1 MNHEY and CDR2 SVGAGI. The junction had 7 bases not matched to a gene; V was cut back by 8 bases and J by 5 bases. CDR3 size: 14 residues. This chain's CDR3 is CASGAAGGHNEQFF. DNA of the CDR3: TGTGCCAGCGGAGCAGCGGGAGGCCACAATGAGCAGTTCTTC.

The chain is built from TRBV7-9 and TRBJ2-1; no firm D call. Germline assignment: CDR1 SEHNR and CDR2 FQNEAQ (reference sequence). The V gene lost 5 bases and the J gene lost 8 bases, with 25 bases spanning the gap. The CDR3 spans 17 residues. CDR3: CASSLLNRNRAPHEQFF. The CDR3, as DNA: TGTGCCAGCAGCCTATTAAACCGGAACAGAGCTCCTCATGAGCAGTTCTTC.

The J gene is TRBJ2-1, the V gene TRBV7-2, with a tentative D call TRBD2 (5 bases). Between the trimmed V and J ends, which lost 3 bases and 0 bases, there was a span of 6 bases. The germline V gene has CDR1 SGHTA and CDR2 FQGNSA. The CDR3 is made up of 14 amino acids. CDR3 loop: CASSFRGSYNEQFF. As DNA, the CDR3 is TGTGCCAGCAGCTTTCGGGGCTCCTACAATGAGCAGTTCTTC.

V is TRBV27 and J is TRBJ1-1; 9 bases align to TRBD1. The germline gives CDR1 MNHEY, CDR2 SMNVEV (reference sequence). With V trimmed by 5 bases and J by 6 bases, 7 bases remained unmatched. The CDR3 is made up of 14 amino acids. This CDR3 is CASSVNRGLSEAFF. CDR3 bases: TGTGCCAGCAGTGTGAACAGGGGGCTGTCTGAAGCTTTCTTT.

The chain employs TRBV19 and TRBJ1-3; D possibly corresponds to TRBD1 (6 bases). The CDR3 runs 14 residues. Germline V CDR1 and CDR2: LNHDA, SQIVND (reference sequence). V was clipped by 7 bases and J by 2 bases, with 12 bases between them. The CDR3 coding sequence is TGTGCCAGTACCCCAGGGGAGACTGGAAACACCATATATTTT. As protein: CASTPGETGNTIYF.

This chain connects TRBV3-1 (or the pseudogene TRBV3-2) to TRBJ2-1, with 13 bases identical to TRBD2. CDR3 length: 20 amino acids. The ends lost 2 bases at V and 4 bases at J; junction bases unmatched: 14. CDR1 LGHDT and CDR2 YNNKEL come from the germline V gene (reference sequence). CDR3 nucleotides: TGTGCCAGCAGCCAACTGCCGGGACTAGCGGGAAGATCAACGTACAATGAGCAGTTCTTC. This codes for CASSQLPGLAGRSTYNEQFF.

The V call is TRBV2, the J call TRBJ2-7, with D perhaps TRBD1 (5 bases). Germline CDR1 is SNHLY and CDR2 is FYNNEI. The CDR3 totals 13 residues. V lost 3 bases and J 8 bases, leaving 14 bases between the germline ends. This CDR3 is CASSELGQGQQYF. The CDR3 DNA sequence: TGTGCCAGCAGTGAGTTGGGGCAGGGTCAGCAGTACTTC.

The V and J genes are TRBV9 and TRBJ2-2; TRBD1 matches at 8 bases. V shed 1 base and J 6 bases; nucleotides not matched to a gene: 8. Looked up from germline, CDR1 is SGDLS and CDR2 is YYNGEE. This CDR3 has 16 residues. CDR3 sequence reads: CASSVSGTGVAGELFF. The CDR3 bases are TGTGCCAGCAGCGTATCGGGGACAGGTGTCGCCGGGGAGCTGTTTTTT.

The chain combines TRBV7-2 with TRBJ2-7, with 10 nucleotides matching TRBD2. Germline V CDR1 and CDR2: SGHTA, FQGNSA. This CDR3 contains 18 residues. The J segment lost 5 bases and the V segment lost 1 base, leaving 14 bases of the junction unmatched. The CDR3 protein is CASSLVVKAGGLPHEQYF. The CDR3, as DNA: TGTGCCAGCAGCTTAGTTGTAAAAGCGGGAGGGCTCCCCCACGAGCAGTACTTC.